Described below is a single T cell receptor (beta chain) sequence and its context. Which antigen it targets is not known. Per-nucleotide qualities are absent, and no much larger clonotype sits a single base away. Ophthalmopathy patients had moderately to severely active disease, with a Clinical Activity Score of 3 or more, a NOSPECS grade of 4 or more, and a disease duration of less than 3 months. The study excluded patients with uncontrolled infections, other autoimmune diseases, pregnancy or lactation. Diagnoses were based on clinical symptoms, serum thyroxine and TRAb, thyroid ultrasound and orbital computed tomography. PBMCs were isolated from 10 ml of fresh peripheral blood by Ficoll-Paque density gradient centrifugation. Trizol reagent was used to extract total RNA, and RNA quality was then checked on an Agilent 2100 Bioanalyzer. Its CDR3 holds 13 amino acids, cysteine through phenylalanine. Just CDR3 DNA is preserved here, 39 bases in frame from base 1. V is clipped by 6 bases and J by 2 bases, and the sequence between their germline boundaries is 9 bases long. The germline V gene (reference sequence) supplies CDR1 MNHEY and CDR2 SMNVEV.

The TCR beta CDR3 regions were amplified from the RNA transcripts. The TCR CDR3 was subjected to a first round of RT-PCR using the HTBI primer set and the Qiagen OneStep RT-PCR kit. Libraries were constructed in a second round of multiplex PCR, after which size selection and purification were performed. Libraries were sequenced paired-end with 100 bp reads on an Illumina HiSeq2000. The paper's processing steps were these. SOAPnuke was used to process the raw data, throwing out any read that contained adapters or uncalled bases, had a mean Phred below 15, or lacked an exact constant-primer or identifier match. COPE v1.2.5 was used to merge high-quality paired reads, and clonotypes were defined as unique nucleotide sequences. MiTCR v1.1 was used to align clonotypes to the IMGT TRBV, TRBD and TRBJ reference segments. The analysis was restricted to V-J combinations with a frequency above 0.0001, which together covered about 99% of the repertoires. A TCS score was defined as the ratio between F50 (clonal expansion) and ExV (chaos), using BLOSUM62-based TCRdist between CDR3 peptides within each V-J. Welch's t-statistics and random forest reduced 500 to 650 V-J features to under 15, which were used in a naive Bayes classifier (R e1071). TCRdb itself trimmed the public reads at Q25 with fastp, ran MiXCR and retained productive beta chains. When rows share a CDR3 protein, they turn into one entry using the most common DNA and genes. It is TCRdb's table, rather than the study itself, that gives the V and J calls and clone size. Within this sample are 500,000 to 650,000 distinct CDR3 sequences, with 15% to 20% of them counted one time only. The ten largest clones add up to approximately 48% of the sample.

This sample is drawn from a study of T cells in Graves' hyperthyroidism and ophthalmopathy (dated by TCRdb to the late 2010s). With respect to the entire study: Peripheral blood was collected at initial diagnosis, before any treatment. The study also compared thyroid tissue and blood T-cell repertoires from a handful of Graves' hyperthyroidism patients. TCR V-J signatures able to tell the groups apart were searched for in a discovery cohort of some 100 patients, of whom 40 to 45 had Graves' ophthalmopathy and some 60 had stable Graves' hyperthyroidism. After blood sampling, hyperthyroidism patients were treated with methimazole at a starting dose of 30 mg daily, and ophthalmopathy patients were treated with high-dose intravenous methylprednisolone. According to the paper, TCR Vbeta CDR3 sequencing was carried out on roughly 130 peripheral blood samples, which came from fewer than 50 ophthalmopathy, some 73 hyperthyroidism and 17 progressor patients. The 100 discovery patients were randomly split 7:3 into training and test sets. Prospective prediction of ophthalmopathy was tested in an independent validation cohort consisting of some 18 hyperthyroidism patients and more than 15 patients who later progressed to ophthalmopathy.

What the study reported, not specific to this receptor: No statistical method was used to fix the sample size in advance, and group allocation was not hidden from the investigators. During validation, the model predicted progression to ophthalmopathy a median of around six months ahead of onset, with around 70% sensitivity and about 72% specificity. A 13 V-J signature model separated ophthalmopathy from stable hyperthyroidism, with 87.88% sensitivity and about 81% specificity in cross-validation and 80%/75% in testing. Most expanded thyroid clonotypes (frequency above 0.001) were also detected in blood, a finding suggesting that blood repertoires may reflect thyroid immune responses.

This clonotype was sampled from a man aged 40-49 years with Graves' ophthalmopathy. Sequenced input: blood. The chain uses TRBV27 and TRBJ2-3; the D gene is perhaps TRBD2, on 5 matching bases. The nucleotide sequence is TGTGCCAGCAGGGACTGGTTCACAGATACGCAGTATTTT. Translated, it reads CASRDWFTDTQYF.